The TCR beta chain described here comes from a study of cytomegalovirus exposure and HLA in healthy donors. Both 60 Vbeta primers and 13 Jbeta primers went into the PCR. Profiling relied on immunoSEQ multiplex PCR, and the TCRdb table lists in-frame clones only, not all of them. The table records some 120,000 clones, 70% to 80% of them present only once. Whole-study results and caveats: When presence/absence was analysed, sequencing depth was taken to be roughly uniform across donors. Sequencing likely generated an artifact that appeared as a cluster of highly shared sequence variants. Sequences of the TCR beta chain were said to predict the HLA-A and HLA-B alleles of most subjects accurately.

With regard to this clone: Its cognate antigen is unknown.

V lost 3 bases, J lost 3 bases, and 11 bases lay in between. CDR3 length: 15 residues. From germline, CDR1 is SGHAT and CDR2 FQNNGV. This receptor was identified in a man younger than 35 in good health and CMV-seronegative. Sequencing was done on a sample of PBMCs. The chain employs TRBV11-2 and TRBJ2-2, with D possibly being TRBD2 (5 bases). As DNA, the CDR3 is TGTGCCAGCAGCTTTGGGGAGTTGGACACCGGGGAGCTGTTTTTT. This translates into CASSFGELDTGELFF. Combining the CDR3 with reference TRBV11-2 and TRBJ2-2 gives the whole variable domain EAGVAQSPRYKIIEKRQSVAFWCNPISGHATLYWYQQILGQGPKLLIQFQNNGVVDDSQLPKDRFSAERLKGVDSTLKIQPAKLEDSAVYLCASSFGELDTGELFFGEGSRLTVL.